Below, 14 T cell receptor beta chains from the same sample are listed, as sequenced in a study of blood T cell repertoires in COVID-19. Data came from immunoSEQ multiplex PCR; TCRdb stores just in-frame clones and leaves some out. The sample comprises about 340,000 clones, more than 75% of which are singletons, and under 6.5% rests with the top ten. The specimen was peripheral blood. All receptors come from a woman aged 50 to 65 with COVID-19, enrolled during active disease.

This chain uses TRBV19 with TRBJ1-2, with D possibly TRBD1 on 5 matching bases. Germline V lookup: CDR1 LNHDA, CDR2 SQIVND (reference sequence). The CDR3 length is 12 residues. The V end was cut by 8 bases, the J end by 2 bases, with 9 bases between. CDR3 nucleotide sequence: TGTGCCAGTCGGACACCCAACTATGGCTACACCTTC. As protein: CASRTPNYGYTF.

This sequence joins TRBV30 and TRBJ2-7, with 10 nucleotides matching TRBD2. The CDR3 runs 15 residues. V trimming: 4 bases; J trimming: 0 bases; junction bases outside the gene matches: 6. The germline CDR1 and CDR2 sequences are GTSNPN and SVGIG (reference sequence). DNA of the CDR3: TGTGCCTGGACCGAAGGACTAGCGGACTCCTACGAGCAGTACTTC. It codes for CAWTEGLADSYEQYF.

The chain combines TRBV20-1 with TRBJ1-4; the D is unclear. V was cut by 4 bases and J by 7 bases, with 7 bases left in between. Germline assignment: CDR1 DFQATT and CDR2 SNEGSKA (reference sequence). The CDR3 is made up of 11 amino acids. For the CDR3, the DNA is TGCAGTGCTATCTCGGGTGAAAAACTGTTTTTT. Its protein product is CSAISGEKLFF.

V gene TRBV1 combines with J gene TRBJ2-5; the table's D call TRBD2 went unverified against the DNA. TRBV1 is given as a pseudogene. The length of the CDR3 is 14 residues. This chain's CDR3 is CTRCTRTSKETQYF. For the CDR3, the DNA is TGCACCAGGTGTACACGGACTAGTAAAGAGACCCAGTACTTC.

This sequence joins TRBV27 and TRBJ2-7; 8 bases are a match to TRBD2. This CDR3 region has 14 residues. V dropped 6 bases and J dropped 2; count of bases not matched to a gene: 6. Germline values: CDR1 MNHEY, CDR2 SMNVEV (reference sequence). The CDR3 here is CASRLGLATYEQYF. Written as DNA, the CDR3 is TGTGCCAGCAGGCTCGGACTAGCAACCTACGAGCAGTACTTC.

This chain uses TRBV20-1 with TRBJ1-2; D uncertain. Germline CDR1 reads DFQATT; CDR2 reads SNEGSKA (reference sequence). V shed 3 bases and J shed 8 bases, with 10 bases lying between them. This CDR3 is 11 amino acids long. The CDR3 sequence is CSASVGAGYTF. In nucleotides, the CDR3 is TGCAGTGCTAGCGTTGGTGCGGGCTACACCTTC.

The chain carries TRBV9 and TRBJ1-2, with TRBD1 as a possible D gene (6 bases). The CDR3 is 12 amino acids. Germline V CDR1 and CDR2: SGDLS, YYNGEE. The V end was cut by 3 bases, the J end by 6 bases, with 9 bases between. The CDR3 loop reads CASSGGLDGYTF. The DNA for the CDR3 is TGTGCCAGCAGCGGGGGGCTTGATGGCTACACCTTC.

The gene calls are TRBV4-3 and TRBJ1-1; D is unresolved. Trimming pared 4 bases from V and 4 bases from J, leaving 22 bases between. This CDR3 contains 17 residues. In germline, CDR1 is LGHNA, CDR2 YSLEER. CDR3 residues: CASSPSWAPTLSTEAFF. The CDR3 nucleotides read TGCGCCAGCAGCCCCTCTTGGGCTCCCACCTTGAGCACTGAAGCTTTCTTT.

The chain is built from TRBV19 and TRBJ2-7; TRBD1 matches 10 bases. Losses at the gene ends were 3 bases for V and 2 bases for J; bases not matched to a gene: 4. Germline V gene data show CDR1 as LNHDA and CDR2 as SQIVND (reference sequence). The CDR3 contains 15 residues. The CDR3 region is CASSIGQGETYEQYF. The CDR3 DNA is TGTGCCAGTAGTATCGGACAGGGGGAAACCTACGAGCAGTACTTC.

The chain links TRBV5-1 to TRBJ1-5; 8 bases line up with TRBD1. Germline V gene lookup returns CDR1 SGHRS and CDR2 YFSETQ. Trimming took 4 bases from V and 7 from J; bases not matched to a gene: 13. The CDR3 has 16 residues. CDR3 nucleotides: TGCGCCAGCAGCCTCGACCCCGGACAGGGCAGACAGCCCCAGCATTTT. Amino acids: CASSLDPGQGRQPQHF.

The rearrangement links TRBV6-1 to TRBJ1-1, with TRBD1 as a possible D gene (6 bases). The CDR3 runs to 14 residues. Trimming shortened V by 1 base and J by 11 bases, and 17 bases separated the two germline ends. CDR1 and CDR2 (germline): MNHNS, SASEGT. The CDR3 protein is CASSEGSTRGRAFF. DNA of the CDR3: TGTGCCAGCAGTGAAGGCTCGACCAGGGGACGGGCTTTCTTT.

As concerns this clone: Distinct nucleotide sequences in the sample also encode this CDR3. The chain employs TRBV24-1 and TRBJ2-1; 8 positions agree with TRBD2. Germline V gene sequence: CDR1 KGHDR, CDR2 SFDVKD. This CDR3 has 16 residues. The V segment lost 0 bases and the J segment 1 base; nucleotides outside the gene matches: 1. CDR3 coding DNA: TGTGCCACCAGTGATTTGCGGGGGGGGTCCTACAATGAGCAGTTCTTC. It yields the protein CATSDLRGGSYNEQFF.

V is TRBV3-1 (or the pseudogene TRBV3-2) and J is TRBJ2-3, with 8 bases fitting TRBD2. The CDR3 has 17 amino acids. Trimming removed 1 base from V and 3 bases from J; junction bases left unmatched: 9. Germline V CDR1 and CDR2: LGHDT, YNNKEL (reference sequence). The CDR3 DNA follows: TGTGCCAGCAGCCAAGTTTACGGGAGGGCCGGTACAGATACGCAGTATTTT. It is translated as CASSQVYGRAGTDTQYF.

This chain joins TRBV5-1 and TRBJ1-4, with 9 bases lining up with TRBD1. Germline V gene lookup returns CDR1 SGHRS and CDR2 YFSETQ. This CDR3 is 15 amino acids long. The trim removed 4 bases at V and 2 bases at J, leaving 3 bases unmatched. As DNA, the CDR3 is TGCGCCAGCAGCATCGGGACAGGGACTAATGAAAAACTGTTTTTT. The encoded protein is CASSIGTGTNEKLFF.